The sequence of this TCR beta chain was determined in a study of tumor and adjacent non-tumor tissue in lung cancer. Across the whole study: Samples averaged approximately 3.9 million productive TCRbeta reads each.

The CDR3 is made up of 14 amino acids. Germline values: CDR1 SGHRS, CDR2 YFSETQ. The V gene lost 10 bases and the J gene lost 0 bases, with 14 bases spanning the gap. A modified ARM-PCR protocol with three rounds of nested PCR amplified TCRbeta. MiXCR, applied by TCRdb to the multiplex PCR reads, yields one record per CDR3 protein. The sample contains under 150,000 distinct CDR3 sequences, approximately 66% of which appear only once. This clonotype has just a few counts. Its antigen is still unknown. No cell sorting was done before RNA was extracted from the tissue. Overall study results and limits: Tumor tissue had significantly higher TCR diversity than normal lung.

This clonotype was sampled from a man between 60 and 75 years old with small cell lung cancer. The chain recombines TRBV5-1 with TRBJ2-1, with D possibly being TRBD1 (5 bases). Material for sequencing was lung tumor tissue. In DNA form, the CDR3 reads TGCGCCTGTGGGCAGGGTCGCTCCTACAATGAGCAGTTCTTC. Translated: CACGQGRSYNEQFF.